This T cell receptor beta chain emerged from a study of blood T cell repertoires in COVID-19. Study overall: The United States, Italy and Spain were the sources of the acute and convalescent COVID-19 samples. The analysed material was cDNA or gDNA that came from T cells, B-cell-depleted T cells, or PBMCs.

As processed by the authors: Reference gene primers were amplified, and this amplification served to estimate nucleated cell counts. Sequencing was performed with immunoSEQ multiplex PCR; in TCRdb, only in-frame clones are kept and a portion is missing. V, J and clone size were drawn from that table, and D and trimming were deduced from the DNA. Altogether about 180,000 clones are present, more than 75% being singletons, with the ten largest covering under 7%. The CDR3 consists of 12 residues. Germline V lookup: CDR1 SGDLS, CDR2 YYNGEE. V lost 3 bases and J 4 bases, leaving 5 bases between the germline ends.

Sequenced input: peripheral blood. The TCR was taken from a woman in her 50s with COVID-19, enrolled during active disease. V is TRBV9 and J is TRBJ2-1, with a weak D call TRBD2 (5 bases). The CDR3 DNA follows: TGTGCCAGCAGCGCGGGATACAATGAGCAGTTCTTC. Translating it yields CASSAGYNEQFF. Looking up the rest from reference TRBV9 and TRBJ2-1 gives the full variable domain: DSGVTQTPKHLITATGQRVTLRCSPRSGDLSVYWYQQSLDQGLQFLIQYYNGEERAKGNILERFSAQQFPDLHSELNLSSLELGDSALYFCASSAGYNEQFFGPGTRLTVL.